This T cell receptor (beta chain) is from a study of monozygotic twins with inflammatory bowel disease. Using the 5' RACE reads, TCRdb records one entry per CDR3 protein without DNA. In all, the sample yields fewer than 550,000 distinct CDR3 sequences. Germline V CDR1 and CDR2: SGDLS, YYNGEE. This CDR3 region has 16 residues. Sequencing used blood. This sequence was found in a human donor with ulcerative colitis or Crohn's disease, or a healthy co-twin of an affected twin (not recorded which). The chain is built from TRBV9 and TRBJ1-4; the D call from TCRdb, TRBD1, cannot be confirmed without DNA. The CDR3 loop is CASSATGFLGREKLFF.